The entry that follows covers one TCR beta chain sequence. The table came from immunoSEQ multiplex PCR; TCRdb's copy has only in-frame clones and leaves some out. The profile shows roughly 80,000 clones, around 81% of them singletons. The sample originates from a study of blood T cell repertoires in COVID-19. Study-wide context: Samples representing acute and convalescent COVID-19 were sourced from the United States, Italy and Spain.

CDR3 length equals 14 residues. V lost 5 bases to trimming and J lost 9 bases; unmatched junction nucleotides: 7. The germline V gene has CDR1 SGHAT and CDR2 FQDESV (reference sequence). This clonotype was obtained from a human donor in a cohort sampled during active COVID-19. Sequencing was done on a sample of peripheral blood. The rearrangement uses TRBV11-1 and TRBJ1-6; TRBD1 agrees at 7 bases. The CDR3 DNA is TGTGCCAGCAGCCTGGGACAGATCTCTTCACCCCTCCACTTT. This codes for CASSLGQISSPLHF.